The entry below describes one T cell receptor (beta chain). This record comes from a study of blood T cell repertoires in COVID-19. At the level of the study: COVID-19 samples from acute and convalescent phases originated in the United States, Italy and Spain.

The CDR3 is made up of 13 amino acids. The V gene's germline CDR1 is SGHTA and CDR2 FQGNSA. Trimming left V 5 bases short and J 4 bases short, with 9 bases between. Followed over time, Seattle patients had been enrolled while infection was active. Original data processing: Amplifying reference gene primers gave estimates of nucleated cell counts. Clones were sequenced by immunoSEQ multiplex PCR, and TCRdb holds only the in-frame ones, with some missing. V, J and clone size reflect that table, while D and trimming were determined from the DNA. The sample carries more than 85,000 clones, about nine tenths recorded once.

The clonotype was recovered from a woman aged 50 to 60 with COVID-19, enrolled during active disease. The V gene is TRBV7-2, the J gene TRBJ1-5; perhaps TRBD1 as D (5 bases). Material for sequencing was peripheral blood. The DNA of the CDR3 is TGTGCCAGCAGCCGGGGGGGAAATCAGCCCCAGCATTTT. This gives the protein CASSRGGNQPQHF.